This TCR beta chain was sequenced during a study of cytomegalovirus exposure and HLA in healthy donors. Study outcomes and limitations: A later analysis showed TCR association rates differing by HLA locus, peaking at DRB1 and lowest at HLA-C. The records held CMV serostatus as the only immune exposure information.

It was with 60 Vbeta and 13 Jbeta primers that the PCR ran. The repertoire was sequenced with immunoSEQ multiplex PCR; TCRdb's copy has only in-frame clones and lacks some. The sample contains about 140,000 clones, roughly four fifths of which appear only once. The CDR3 has 14 residues. V gave up 0 bases and J gave up 2 bases, with 8 bases separating them. From germline, CDR1 is SNHLY and CDR2 FYNNEI. The sample holds one count of this clone. Its antigen is not known. Healthy donors of bone marrow made up the group. The specimen was PBMCs. This clonotype was sampled from a man aged 18 to 29 in good health and CMV-seropositive. The chain has TRBV2 and TRBJ2-7; D might be TRBD2 (6 bases). CDR3 DNA sequence: TGTGCCAGCAGTGAAGCAGGCGGGGCCTACGAGCAGTACTTC. Protein: CASSEAGGAYEQYF.